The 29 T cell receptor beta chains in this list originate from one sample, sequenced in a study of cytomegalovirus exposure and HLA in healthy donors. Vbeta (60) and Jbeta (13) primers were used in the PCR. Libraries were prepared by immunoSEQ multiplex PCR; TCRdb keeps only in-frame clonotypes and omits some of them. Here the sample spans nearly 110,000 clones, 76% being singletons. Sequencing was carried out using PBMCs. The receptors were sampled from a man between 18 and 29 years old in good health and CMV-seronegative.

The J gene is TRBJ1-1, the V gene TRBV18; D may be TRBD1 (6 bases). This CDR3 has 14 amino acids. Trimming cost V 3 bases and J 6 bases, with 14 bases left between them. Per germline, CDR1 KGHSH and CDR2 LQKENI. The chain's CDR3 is CASSPATGYAEAFF. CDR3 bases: TGTGCCAGCTCACCTGCGACAGGTTATGCTGAAGCTTTCTTT.

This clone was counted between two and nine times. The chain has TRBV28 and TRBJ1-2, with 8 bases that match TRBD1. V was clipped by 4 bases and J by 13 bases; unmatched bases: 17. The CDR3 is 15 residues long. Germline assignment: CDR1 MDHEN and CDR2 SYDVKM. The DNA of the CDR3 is TGTGCCAGCAGTTCACGGACAGGGTCTATTATGAGGGGCACCTTC. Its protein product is CASSSRTGSIMRGTF.

In nucleotides, the CDR3 is TGTGCCAGCAGAGCCGGGACAGTTACAGATACGCAGTATTTT. This codes for CASRAGTVTDTQYF. The chain carries TRBV6-1 and TRBJ2-3, with 7 bases that match TRBD1. The V and J ends lost 6 bases and 3 bases, in that order; junction bases with no gene match: 6. Germline assignment: CDR1 MNHNS and CDR2 SASEGT. This CDR3 has 14 amino acids.

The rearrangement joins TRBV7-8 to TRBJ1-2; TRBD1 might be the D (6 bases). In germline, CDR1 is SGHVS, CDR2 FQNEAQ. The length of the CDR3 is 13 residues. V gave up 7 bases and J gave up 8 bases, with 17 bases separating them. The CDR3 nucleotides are TGTGCCAGCACCTACCGCAGGGGACGAGGCTACACCTTC. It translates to CASTYRRGRGYTF. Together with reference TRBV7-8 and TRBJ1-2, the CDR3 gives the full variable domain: GAGVSQSPRYKVAKRGQDVALRCDPISGHVSLFWYQQALGQGPEFLTYFQNEAQLDKSGLPSDRFFAERPEGSVSTLKIQRTQQEDSAVYLCASTYRRGRGYTFGSGTRLTVV.

Here the CDR3 reads CASSRGGSHSPLHF. In nucleotides, the CDR3 is TGTGCCAGCAGCCGGGGGGGTTCACATTCACCCCTCCACTTT. The chain joins TRBV7-6 to TRBJ1-6, with TRBD1 as a possible D gene (5 bases). Germline loops: CDR1 SGHVS, CDR2 FNYEAQ. The CDR3 sequence is 14 residues long. V lost 5 bases and J lost 8, with 13 bases in between.

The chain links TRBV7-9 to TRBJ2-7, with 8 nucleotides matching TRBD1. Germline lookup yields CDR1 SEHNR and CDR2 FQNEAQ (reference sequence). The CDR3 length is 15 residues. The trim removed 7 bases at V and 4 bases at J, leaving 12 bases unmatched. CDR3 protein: CASTWATGDSYEQYF. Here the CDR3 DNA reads TGTGCCAGCACTTGGGCGACAGGGGATTCTTACGAGCAGTACTTC.

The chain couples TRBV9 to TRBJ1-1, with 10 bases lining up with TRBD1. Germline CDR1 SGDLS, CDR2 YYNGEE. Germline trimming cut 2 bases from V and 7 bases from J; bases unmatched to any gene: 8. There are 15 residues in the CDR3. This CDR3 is CASSVSGTGANEAFF. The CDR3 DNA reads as TGTGCCAGCAGCGTCTCCGGGACAGGGGCGAATGAAGCTTTCTTT.

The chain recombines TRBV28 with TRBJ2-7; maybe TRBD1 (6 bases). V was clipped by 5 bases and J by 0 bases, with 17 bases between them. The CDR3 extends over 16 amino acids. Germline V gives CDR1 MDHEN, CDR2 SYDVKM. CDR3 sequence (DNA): TGTGCCAGCAGTCCTGTGGGTTTCAGGGGCTCCTACGAGCAGTACTTC. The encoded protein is CASSPVGFRGSYEQYF.

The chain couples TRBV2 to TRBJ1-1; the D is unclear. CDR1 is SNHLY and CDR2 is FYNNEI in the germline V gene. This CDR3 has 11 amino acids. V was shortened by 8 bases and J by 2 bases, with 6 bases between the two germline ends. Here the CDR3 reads CASALNTEAFF. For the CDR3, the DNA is TGTGCCAGCGCGCTTAACACTGAAGCTTTCTTT.

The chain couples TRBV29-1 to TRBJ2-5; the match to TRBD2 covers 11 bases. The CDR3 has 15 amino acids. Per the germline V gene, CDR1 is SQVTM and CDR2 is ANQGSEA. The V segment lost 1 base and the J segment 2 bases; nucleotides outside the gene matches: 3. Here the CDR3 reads CSVEGTSGLQETQYF. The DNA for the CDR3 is TGCAGCGTTGAAGGGACTAGCGGGTTACAAGAGACCCAGTACTTC.

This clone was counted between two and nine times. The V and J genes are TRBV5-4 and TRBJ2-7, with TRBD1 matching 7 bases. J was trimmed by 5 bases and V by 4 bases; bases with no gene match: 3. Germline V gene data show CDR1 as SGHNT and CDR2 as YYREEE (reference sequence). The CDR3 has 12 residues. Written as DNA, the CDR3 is TGTGCCAGCAGCCCAGACAGGGACGAGCAGTACTTC. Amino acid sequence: CASSPDRDEQYF.

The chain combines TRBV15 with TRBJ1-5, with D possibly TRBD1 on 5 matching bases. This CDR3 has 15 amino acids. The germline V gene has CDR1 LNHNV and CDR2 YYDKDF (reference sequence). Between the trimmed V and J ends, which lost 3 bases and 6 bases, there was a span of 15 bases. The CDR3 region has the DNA TGTGCCACCAGCAGGTTGGGGGGAGGTTTTCAGCCCCAGCATTTT. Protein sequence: CATSRLGGGFQPQHF.

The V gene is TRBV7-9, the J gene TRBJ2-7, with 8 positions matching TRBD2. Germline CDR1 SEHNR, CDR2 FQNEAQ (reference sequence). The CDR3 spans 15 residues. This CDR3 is CSTGGGGSDTYEQYF. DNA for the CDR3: TGTTCCACCGGCGGCGGGGGGAGCGATACCTACGAGCAGTACTTC.

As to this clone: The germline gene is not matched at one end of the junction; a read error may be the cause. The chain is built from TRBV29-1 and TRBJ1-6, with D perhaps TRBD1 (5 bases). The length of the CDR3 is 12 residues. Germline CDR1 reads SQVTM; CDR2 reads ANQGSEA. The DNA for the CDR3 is TGTGGGGCGGGGACGGGAAATTCACCCCTCCACTTT. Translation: CGAGTGNSPLHF. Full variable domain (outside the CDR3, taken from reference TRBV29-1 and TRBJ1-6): SAVISQKPSRDICQRGTSLTIQCQVDSQVTMMFWYRQQPGQSLTLIATANQGSEATYESGFVIDKFPISRPNLTFSTLTVSNMSPEDSSIYLCGAGTGNSPLHFGNGTRLTVT.

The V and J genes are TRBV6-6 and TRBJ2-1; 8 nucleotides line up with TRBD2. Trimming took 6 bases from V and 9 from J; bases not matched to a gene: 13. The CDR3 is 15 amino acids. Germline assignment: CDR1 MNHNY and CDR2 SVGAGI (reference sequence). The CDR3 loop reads CASRTTGLEGREQFF. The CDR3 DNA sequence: TGTGCCAGCAGGACAACGGGACTAGAAGGACGTGAGCAGTTCTTC.

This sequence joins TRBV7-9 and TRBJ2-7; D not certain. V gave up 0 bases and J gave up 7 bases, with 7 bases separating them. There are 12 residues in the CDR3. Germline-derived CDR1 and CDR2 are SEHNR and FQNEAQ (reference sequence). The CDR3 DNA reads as TGTGCCAGCAGCTTAGCCATACGGGAGCAGTACTTC. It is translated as CASSLAIREQYF.

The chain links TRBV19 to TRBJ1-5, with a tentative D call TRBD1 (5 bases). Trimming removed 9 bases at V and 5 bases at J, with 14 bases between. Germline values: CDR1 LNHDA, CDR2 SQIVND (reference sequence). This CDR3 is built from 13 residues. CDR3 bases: TGTGCCAGCACCCCCGGGGGGGATCAGCCCCAGCATTTT. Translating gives CASTPGGDQPQHF.

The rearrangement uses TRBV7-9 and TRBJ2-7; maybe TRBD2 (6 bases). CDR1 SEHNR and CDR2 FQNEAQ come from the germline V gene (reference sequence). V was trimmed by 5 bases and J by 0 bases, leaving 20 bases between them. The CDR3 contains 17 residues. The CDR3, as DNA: TGTGCCAGCAGCCCGGCGGCGGAGGGCGCCCTCTCCTACGAGCAGTACTTC. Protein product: CASSPAAEGALSYEQYF.

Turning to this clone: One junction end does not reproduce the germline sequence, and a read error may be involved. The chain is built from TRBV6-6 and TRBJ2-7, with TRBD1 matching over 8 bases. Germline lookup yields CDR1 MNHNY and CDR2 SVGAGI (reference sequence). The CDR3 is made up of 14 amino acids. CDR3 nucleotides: TGTGCCAGCAGTCAGGGGGTTTCGACAGGGGATATTTCCTTC. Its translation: CASSQGVSTGDISF.

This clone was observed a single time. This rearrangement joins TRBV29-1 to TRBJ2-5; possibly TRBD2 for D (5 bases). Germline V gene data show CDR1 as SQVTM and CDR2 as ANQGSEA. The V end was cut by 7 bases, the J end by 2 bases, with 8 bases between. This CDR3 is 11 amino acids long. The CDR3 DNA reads TGCAGCGGGGGAGAACAAGAGACCCAGTACTTC. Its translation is CSGGEQETQYF.

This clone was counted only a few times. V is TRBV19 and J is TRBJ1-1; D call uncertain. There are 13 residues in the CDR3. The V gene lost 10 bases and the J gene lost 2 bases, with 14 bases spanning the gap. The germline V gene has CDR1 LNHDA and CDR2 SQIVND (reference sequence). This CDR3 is CATSLGRNTEAFF. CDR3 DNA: TGTGCCACCTCCCTAGGTCGCAACACTGAAGCTTTCTTT.

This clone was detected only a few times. The CDR3 nucleotides read TGTGCCAGCAGTTTAATGAGGGGGCAGAACACCGGGGAGCTGTTTTTT. Protein sequence: CASSLMRGQNTGELFF. The chain couples TRBV28 to TRBJ2-2; the match to TRBD1 covers 7 bases. The CDR3 runs 16 residues. Trimming took 2 bases from V and 1 from J; bases not matched to a gene: 4. CDR1 is MDHEN and CDR2 is SYDVKM in the germline V gene.

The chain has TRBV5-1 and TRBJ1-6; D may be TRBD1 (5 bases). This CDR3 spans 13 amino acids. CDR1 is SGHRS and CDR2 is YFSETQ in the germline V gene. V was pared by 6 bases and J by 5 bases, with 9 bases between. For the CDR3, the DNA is TGCGCCAGCAAAGACAGTCATAATTCACCCCTCCACTTT. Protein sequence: CASKDSHNSPLHF.

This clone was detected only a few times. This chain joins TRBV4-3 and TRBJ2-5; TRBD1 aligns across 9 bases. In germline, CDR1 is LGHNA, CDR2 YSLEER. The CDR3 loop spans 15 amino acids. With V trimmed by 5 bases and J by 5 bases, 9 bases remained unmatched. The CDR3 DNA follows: TGCGCCAGCAGCAAGAACAGGGGGCAGGGGGAGACCCAGTACTTC. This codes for CASSKNRGQGETQYF.

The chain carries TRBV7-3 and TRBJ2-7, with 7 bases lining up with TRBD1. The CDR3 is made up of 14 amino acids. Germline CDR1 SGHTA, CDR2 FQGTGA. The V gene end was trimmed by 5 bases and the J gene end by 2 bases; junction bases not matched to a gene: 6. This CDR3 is CASSPPGQTYEQYF. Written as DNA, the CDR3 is TGTGCCAGCAGCCCTCCGGGACAGACCTACGAGCAGTACTTC.

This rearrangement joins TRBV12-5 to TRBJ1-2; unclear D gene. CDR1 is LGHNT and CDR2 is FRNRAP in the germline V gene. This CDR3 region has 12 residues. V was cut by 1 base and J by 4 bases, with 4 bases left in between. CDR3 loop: CASGLGLYGYTF. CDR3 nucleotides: TGTGCTAGTGGTTTGGGACTCTATGGCTACACCTTC.

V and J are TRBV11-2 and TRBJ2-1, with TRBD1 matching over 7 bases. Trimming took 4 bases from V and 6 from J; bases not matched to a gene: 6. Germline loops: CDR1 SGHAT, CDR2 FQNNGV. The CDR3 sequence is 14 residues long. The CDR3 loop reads CASSSTGTANEQFF. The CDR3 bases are TGTGCCAGCAGCTCGACGGGGACAGCCAATGAGCAGTTCTTC.

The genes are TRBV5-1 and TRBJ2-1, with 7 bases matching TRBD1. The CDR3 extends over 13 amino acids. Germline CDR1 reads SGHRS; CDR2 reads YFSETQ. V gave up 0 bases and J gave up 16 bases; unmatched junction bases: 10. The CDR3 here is CASSLAGQVDLFF. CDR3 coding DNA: TGCGCCAGCAGCTTGGCCGGACAGGTTGATCTTTTCTTC.

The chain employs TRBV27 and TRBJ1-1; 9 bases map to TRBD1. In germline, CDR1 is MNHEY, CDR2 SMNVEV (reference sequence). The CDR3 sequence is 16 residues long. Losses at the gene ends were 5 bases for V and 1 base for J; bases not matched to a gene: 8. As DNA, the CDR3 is TGTGCCAGCAGTCTGGGGACAGGGTCGGGGAACACTGAAGCTTTCTTT. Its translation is CASSLGTGSGNTEAFF.